This T cell receptor (beta chain) derives from a study of cytomegalovirus exposure and HLA in healthy donors. PCR involved 60 Vbeta and 13 Jbeta primers. The repertoire was sequenced with immunoSEQ multiplex PCR; TCRdb's copy has only in-frame clones and lacks some. The table has fewer than 130,000 clones, around three quarters seen once. CDR1 is MNHEY, CDR2 SMNVEV, per germline (reference sequence). The V and J ends lost 6 bases and 4 bases, in that order; junction bases with no gene match: 9. There are 15 residues in the CDR3. Source material: PBMCs. The clonotype was recovered from a female donor in good health and CMV-seropositive. The chain links TRBV27 to TRBJ1-2, with 9 positions matching TRBD1. The DNA for the CDR3 is TGTGCCAGCAGACGAGGGACAGGGACTAGCTATGGCTACACCTTC. It codes for CASRRGTGTSYGYTF.